Each of the 26 T cell receptor beta chains below was sequenced from the same sample in a study of blood T cell repertoires in COVID-19. This table comes from immunoSEQ multiplex PCR, and its TCRdb copy is limited to in-frame clones, with some not included. The sample carries around 230,000 clones, 80% to 90% recorded once. Specimen: peripheral blood. All receptors derive from a young man who had recovered from COVID-19.

The CDR3 here is CASSYSLGTNQPQHF. Written as DNA, the CDR3 is TGTGCCAGCAGTTACTCACTGGGCACCAATCAGCCCCAGCATTTT. The rearrangement uses TRBV6-5 and TRBJ1-5; D is uncertain. The CDR3 sequence is 15 residues long. Germline V gene sequence: CDR1 MNHEY, CDR2 SVGAGI. The V gene lost 0 bases and the J gene lost 3 bases, with 9 bases spanning the gap.

The V call is TRBV29-1, the J call TRBJ2-7; 8 bases align to TRBD2. The V and J ends lost 5 bases and 0 bases, in that order; junction bases with no gene match: 6. Germline V lookup: CDR1 SQVTM, CDR2 ANQGSEA. The CDR3 has 14 amino acids. CDR3 DNA: TGCAGCGTTTCCCAGGCGGGGGGCTCCTACGAGCAGTACTTC. As protein: CSVSQAGGSYEQYF.

V and J are TRBV13 and TRBJ2-2; tentative D call: TRBD1 (5 bases). The V gene's germline CDR1 is PRHDT and CDR2 FYEKMQ (reference sequence). CDR3 length: 14 residues. Between the trimmed V and J ends, which lost 0 bases and 4 bases, there was a span of 6 bases. This CDR3 reads CASSLGRGTGELFF. The CDR3 DNA reads as TGTGCCAGCAGCTTAGGAAGGGGCACCGGGGAGCTGTTTTTT.

This clone was seen a single time. The chain uses TRBV7-9 and TRBJ2-1; 8 nucleotides align to TRBD1. V dropped 1 base and J dropped 7; count of bases not matched to a gene: 9. Germline V CDR1 and CDR2: SEHNR, FQNEAQ (reference sequence). CDR3 length: 16 residues. The CDR3 reads CASSLGVRQGANEQFF. Here the CDR3 DNA reads TGTGCCAGCAGCTTAGGGGTAAGGCAGGGGGCGAATGAGCAGTTCTTC. Full variable domain (remainder filled in from reference TRBV7-9 and TRBJ2-1): DTGVSQNPRHKITKRGQNVTFRCDPISEHNRLYWYRQTLGQGPEFLTYFQNEAQLEKSRLLSDRFSAERPKGSFSTLEIQRTEQGDSAMYLCASSLGVRQGANEQFFGPGTRLTVL.

The chain carries TRBV7-9 and TRBJ1-2; D possibly corresponds to TRBD1 (5 bases). V dropped 5 bases and J dropped 7 bases, with 20 bases sitting between them. CDR3 length: 15 amino acids. Germline CDR1 and CDR2: SEHNR and FQNEAQ (reference sequence). CDR3 region: CASSLIGHFQGGYTF. CDR3 bases: TGTGCCAGCAGCCTTATAGGACACTTCCAGGGTGGCTACACCTTC.

This clone was seen a single time. The rearrangement uses TRBV2 and TRBJ2-7; TRBD1 is a possible D gene (6 bases). V was trimmed by 4 bases and J by 1 base, leaving 14 bases between them. The length of the CDR3 is 15 residues. Germline CDR1 is SNHLY and CDR2 is FYNNEI. As DNA, the CDR3 is TGTGCCAGCAGTGTCCAACAGGGCCGGTCCTACGAGCAGTACTTC. It is translated as CASSVQQGRSYEQYF.

The V and J genes are TRBV5-6 and TRBJ2-7; TRBD1 matches at 8 bases. This CDR3 has 19 amino acids. Germline assignment: CDR1 SGHDT and CDR2 YYEEEE. The V gene end was trimmed by 0 bases and the J gene end by 1 base; junction bases not matched to a gene: 15. The CDR3 DNA reads as TGTGCCAGCAGCTTGGGGGGGGCCCCCGACAGGGGACAGTCCTACGAGCAGTACTTC. Protein: CASSLGGAPDRGQSYEQYF.

This clone came up once. This chain joins TRBV10-2 and TRBJ2-2; maybe TRBD1 (5 bases). V was pared by 2 bases and J by 1 base, with 8 bases between. Per the germline V gene, CDR1 is WSHSY and CDR2 is SAAADI. CDR3 length: 15 residues. For the CDR3, the DNA is TGCGCCAGCAGTGAGGGGGCAGAGAACACCGGGGAGCTGTTTTTT. Translating it yields CASSEGAENTGELFF.

V is TRBV7-8 and J is TRBJ1-1, with 7 bases identical to TRBD1. Trimming removed 5 bases from V and 1 base from J; junction bases left unmatched: 4. Germline lookup yields CDR1 SGHVS and CDR2 FQNEAQ. CDR3 length equals 14 residues. The CDR3 region is CASSRTGANTEAFF. CDR3 DNA sequence: TGTGCCAGCAGCCGCACAGGGGCGAACACTGAAGCTTTCTTT.

There are a few counts of this clone. This rearrangement joins TRBV10-1 to TRBJ1-1, with a possible D match to TRBD1 (5 bases). The length of the CDR3 is 14 residues. CDR1 and CDR2 (germline): WNHNN, SYGVQD (reference sequence). V dropped 2 bases and J dropped 6 bases, with 13 bases sitting between them. The CDR3 bases are TGCGCCAGCAGTGAGACAGGCGAGGTGGCTGAAGCTTTCTTT. Translated: CASSETGEVAEAFF.

This clone came up once. V gene TRBV6-2 or TRBV6-3 combines with J gene TRBJ1-1; the D gene is possibly TRBD1 (5 bases). The germline V gene has CDR1 MNHEY and CDR2 SVGEGT. CDR3 size: 16 residues. Trimming took off 2 bases at V and 0 bases at J, with 13 bases between the two ends. The CDR3 bases are TGTGCCAGCAGTTACCACAGGAAGACCATGAACACTGAAGCTTTCTTT. Encoded protein: CASSYHRKTMNTEAFF.

CDR3 in DNA: TGTGCCAGCAGCTTAGTTGTAGCGGGGGCCTACGAGCAGTACTTC. It is translated as CASSLVVAGAYEQYF. The chain combines TRBV7-2 with TRBJ2-7, with TRBD2 identical over 9 bases. With 1 base clipped from V and 2 bases from J, the junction kept 3 bases outside the gene matches. CDR3 length equals 15 residues. The germline V gene encodes CDR1 SGHTA and CDR2 FQGNSA.

The V call is TRBV30, the J call TRBJ2-7, with 10 bases fitting TRBD1. V lost 4 bases, J lost 7 bases, and 10 bases stayed unmatched. Germline-derived CDR1 and CDR2 are GTSNPN and SVGIG (reference sequence). The CDR3 consists of 14 residues. CDR3 sequence (DNA): TGTGCCTGGAACTTGGGACAGGGGCCAGTAGAGCAGTACTTC. It codes for CAWNLGQGPVEQYF.

The V gene is TRBV3-1 (or the pseudogene TRBV3-2), the J gene TRBJ1-2, with D possibly TRBD1 on 5 matching bases. The CDR3 loop spans 16 amino acids. Germline loops: CDR1 LGHDT, CDR2 YNNKEL (reference sequence). With 1 base removed from V and 3 bases from J, the gap between germline ends came to 15 bases. CDR3 in amino acids: CASSQGLQGQHYGYTF. The CDR3 nucleotides are TGTGCCAGCAGCCAAGGTTTGCAGGGTCAGCACTATGGCTACACCTTC.

This rearrangement joins TRBV5-6 to TRBJ1-2; D is possibly TRBD1 (5 bases). CDR1 and CDR2 from the germline V gene are SGHDT and YYEEEE. The V gene lost 3 bases and the J gene lost 4 bases, with 13 bases spanning the gap. CDR3 size: 14 residues. CDR3 sequence: CASSSGGDLYGYTF. The CDR3 bases are TGTGCCAGCAGCTCTGGGGGGGACCTCTATGGCTACACCTTC.

J is TRBJ2-5 and V is TRBV12-3 or TRBV12-4; D perhaps matches TRBD2 (5 bases). There are 12 residues in the CDR3. In nucleotides, the CDR3 is TGTGCTACGGGAACTATGCAAGAGACCCAGTACTTC. Protein sequence: CATGTMQETQYF.

This rearrangement joins TRBV5-6 to TRBJ2-7; 7 bases are shared with TRBD2. Germline loops: CDR1 SGHDT, CDR2 YYEEEE. V lost 2 bases and J lost 1; bases outside the gene matches: 3. This CDR3 has 14 amino acids. This CDR3 is CASSLNGGSYEQYF. In nucleotides, the CDR3 is TGTGCCAGCAGCTTAAACGGGGGGTCCTACGAGCAGTACTTC.

J is TRBJ1-4 and V is TRBV29-1; 8 bases fit TRBD1. The CDR3 totals 13 residues. V lost 6 bases, J lost 8 bases, and 8 bases stayed unmatched. Germline V gives CDR1 SQVTM, CDR2 ANQGSEA. CDR3 sequence reads: CSVTQGAREKLFF. The CDR3 nucleotides read TGCAGCGTCACCCAGGGGGCCCGGGAAAAACTGTTTTTT.

The chain links TRBV29-1 to TRBJ1-1; a possible D gene is TRBD1 (5 bases). V was pared by 7 bases and J by 4 bases, with 19 bases between. CDR1 and CDR2 (germline): SQVTM, ANQGSEA. The CDR3 is made up of 14 amino acids. CDR3 sequence reads: CSGSLGRGVTEAFF. For the CDR3, the DNA is TGCAGCGGAAGCCTGGGACGGGGGGTCACTGAAGCTTTCTTT. The variable domain in full, completed from reference TRBV29-1 and TRBJ1-1, reads SAVISQKPSRDICQRGTSLTIQCQVDSQVTMMFWYRQQPGQSLTLIATANQGSEATYESGFVIDKFPISRPNLTFSTLTVSNMSPEDSSIYLCSGSLGRGVTEAFFGQGTRLTVV.

This sequence joins TRBV23-1 and TRBJ2-7, with 8 bases matching TRBD1. TRBV23-1 is an ORF, with its function uncertain. J gave up 5 bases and V 0 bases, and 6 bases lay outside the gene matches. CDR3 length: 15 amino acids. CDR3 nucleotide sequence: TGCGCCAGCAGTCAATCGTGCAGGGGGCGCAACGAGCAGTACTTC. Its protein product is CASSQSCRGRNEQYF.

This clone was seen a few times. The chain combines TRBV4-1 with TRBJ1-3; no definite D call. Trimming took off 2 bases at V and 8 bases at J, with 10 bases between the two ends. Germline V gives CDR1 MGHRA, CDR2 YSYEKL. The CDR3 runs to 13 residues. CDR3 sequence reads: CASSQSTRDTIYF. The DNA of the CDR3 is TGCGCCAGCAGCCAATCGACGCGGGACACCATATATTTT.

The CDR3 loop is CASRRGRDHEQFF. In nucleotides, the CDR3 is TGCGCCAGCAGAAGGGGCCGAGACCATGAGCAGTTCTTC. The gene calls are TRBV10-2 and TRBJ2-1; weak D call: TRBD1 (5 bases). The CDR3 consists of 13 residues. Germline V gives CDR1 WSHSY, CDR2 SAAADI. The V end lost 6 bases, the J end lost 8 bases, and 14 bases lay between the germline ends.

V is TRBV24-1 and J is TRBJ2-1; D gene uncertain. Germline-derived CDR1 and CDR2 are KGHDR and SFDVKD. V gave up 2 bases and J gave up 3 bases, with 7 bases separating them. This CDR3 has 14 residues. CDR3 sequence: CATSDSTDYNEQFF. In DNA form, the CDR3 reads TGTGCCACCAGTGATTCTACAGACTACAATGAGCAGTTCTTC.

The chain recombines TRBV4-1 with TRBJ2-1; 8 bases align to TRBD2. Germline V gene lookup returns CDR1 MGHRA and CDR2 YSYEKL. CDR3 length: 19 residues. V trimming: 0 bases; J trimming: 3 bases; junction bases outside the gene matches: 13. The CDR3 reads CASSQDPGAGRGDYNEQFF. CDR3 bases: TGCGCCAGCAGCCAAGATCCAGGGGCTGGGCGGGGGGACTACAATGAGCAGTTCTTC.

This clone appeared once. The chain recombines TRBV10-3 with TRBJ2-3; TRBD1 matches 7 bases. V lost 6 bases to trimming and J lost 2 bases; unmatched junction nucleotides: 5. The CDR3 loop spans 14 amino acids. Germline CDR1 reads ENHRY; CDR2 reads SYGVKD. CDR3 sequence reads: CAISWDRDTDTQYF. The CDR3 bases are TGTGCCATCAGCTGGGACAGAGACACAGATACGCAGTATTTT.

The chain is built from TRBV4-3 and TRBJ1-4; no reliable D call. CDR3 length: 16 amino acids. V lost 0 bases, J lost 8 bases, and 16 bases lay in between. Germline V CDR1 and CDR2: LGHNA, YSLEER. CDR3 loop: CASSQEKEGGPEKLFF. As DNA, the CDR3 is TGCGCCAGCAGCCAAGAAAAAGAAGGCGGGCCAGAAAAACTGTTTTTT.